Below, 27 T cell receptor beta chains from the same sample are listed, as sequenced in a study of T cell repertoires in cytomegalovirus infection (dated by TCRdb to between 2019 and 2020). The treatment or condition label here, explained by the study, means: in vitro stimulation with specific CMV peptide epitopes to enrich CMV-specific T cells. These reads were obtained on an Illumina HiSeq 1500. The raw public data were reprocessed by TCRdb itself: fastp quality trimming at Q25, MiXCR clonotype calling, in-frame beta chains only. CDR3 protein duplicates are merged, each entry listing the most common genes and DNA. The sample contains hundreds of thousands of distinct CDR3 sequences, around a third of them found a single time. The ten largest clones represent over 15% of the sample. The antigens for these receptors are not known. Sequences were derived from cultured PBMCs, sampled from culture after CMV antigen stimulation. These receptors all come from a human donor in good health (CMV status not recorded). Some clones in this sample may be carry-over from other donors' samples.

This clonotype has at least ten counts. The chain employs TRBV7-2 and TRBJ2-5, with D hard to call. The CDR3 length is 12 residues. Trimming left V 5 bases short and J 5 bases short, with 9 bases between. Germline V gives CDR1 SGHTA, CDR2 FQGNSA. The CDR3 loop reads CASSPPRETQYF. The CDR3 DNA follows: TGTGCCAGCAGCCCCCCCCGGGAGACCCAGTACTTC.

Comments on this clonotype: This may come from a read error, since a much larger clone is one base off. The DNA of the CDR3 is TGTGCCAGCAGCTTAGCTAAGACAGGTCCCCTCTATGGCTACACCTTC. This translates into CASSLAKTGPLYGYTF. J is TRBJ1-2 and V is TRBV7-2; D may be TRBD1 (6 bases). V was pared by 0 bases and J by 4 bases, with 15 bases between. CDR1 and CDR2 from the germline V gene are SGHTA and FQGNSA. The CDR3 sequence is 16 residues long.

In its sample, this clonotype was seen a few times. J is TRBJ2-3 and V is TRBV11-2, with a weak D call TRBD2 (6 bases). This CDR3 region has 15 residues. Deletions cut 3 bases from V and 1 base from J, with 11 bases between. CDR1 is SGHAT, CDR2 FQNNGV, per germline. CDR3 sequence reads: CASSFRERGTDTQYF. The CDR3 nucleotides are TGTGCCAGCAGCTTCCGGGAGCGGGGCACAGATACGCAGTATTTT.

In this sample, this clonotype turned up once. V is TRBV10-3 and J is TRBJ2-1; 7 positions agree with TRBD2. The germline V gene has CDR1 ENHRY and CDR2 SYGVKD. Trimming at V came to 3 bases and at J to 7 bases, leaving 9 bases not matched to a gene. This CDR3 region has 15 residues. The CDR3 DNA is TGTGCCATCAGTGAAGGGGAGCTAGCGGCTAATGAGCAGTTCTTC. This sequence encodes CAISEGELAANEQFF.

This clonotype was picked up many times. The gene calls are TRBV12-3 or TRBV12-4 and TRBJ2-5; 9 bases map to TRBD2. CDR3 size: 14 residues. V shed 6 bases, J shed 4 bases, and the junction held 6 bases outside the gene matches. In nucleotides, the CDR3 is TGTGCCAGCAGCTTTAGCGGGGGAGGAGAGACCCAGTACTTC. Protein product: CASSFSGGGETQYF.

V and J are TRBV2 and TRBJ2-2; D gene unclear. The germline CDR1 and CDR2 sequences are SNHLY and FYNNEI. Trimming cost V 3 bases and J 7 bases, with 15 bases left between them. The length of the CDR3 is 15 residues. The CDR3 spells CASSEATLWGGELFF. The CDR3 DNA is TGTGCCAGCAGTGAGGCTACCTTGTGGGGCGGGGAGCTGTTTTTT.

This clonotype was observed a handful of times. The genes are TRBV7-9 and TRBJ2-3; D unresolved. CDR1 is SEHNR, CDR2 FQNEAQ, per germline (reference sequence). Trimming removed 4 bases at V and 10 bases at J, with 6 bases between. The CDR3 is 10 residues long. For the CDR3, the DNA is TGTGCCAGCAGCTCCAACGCGCAGTATTTT. Encoded protein: CASSSNAQYF.

The chain recombines TRBV5-1 with TRBJ1-2; no clear D. The CDR3 totals 13 residues. With 4 bases removed from V and 3 bases from J, the gap between germline ends came to 10 bases. CDR1 and CDR2 (germline): SGHRS, YFSETQ. The CDR3 coding sequence is TGCGCCAGCAGCGCCATGACCGACTATGGCTACACCTTC. This sequence encodes CASSAMTDYGYTF.

Many counts were recorded for this clonotype. The chain combines TRBV7-8 with TRBJ2-7; 10 nucleotides agree with TRBD2. The CDR3 runs 16 residues. Germline CDR1 SGHVS, CDR2 FQNEAQ. Unmatched junction bases numbered 7, after V lost 1 base and J lost 4 bases. The CDR3 DNA is TGTGCCAGCAGCTTAGTGGGGACTAGCGCGTCGTACGAGCAGTACTTC. Residues: CASSLVGTSASYEQYF. Full variable domain (rest looked up from reference TRBV7-8 and TRBJ2-7): GAGVSQSPRYKVAKRGQDVALRCDPISGHVSLFWYQQALGQGPEFLTYFQNEAQLDKSGLPSDRFFAERPEGSVSTLKIQRTQQEDSAVYLCASSLVGTSASYEQYFGPGTRLTVT.

Many counts were recorded for this clonotype. This chain connects TRBV7-8 to TRBJ2-3, with a possible D match to TRBD2 (6 bases). The ends were cut back, 0 bases at V and 9 bases at J, with 16 bases in the middle. Germline V gene sequence: CDR1 SGHVS, CDR2 FQNEAQ. The CDR3 extends over 15 amino acids. The chain's CDR3 is CASSLASEGTGTQYF. CDR3 in DNA: TGTGCCAGCAGCTTAGCTTCGGAGGGAACCGGAACGCAGTATTTT.

This clonotype showed up many times. The V call is TRBV27, the J call TRBJ2-7; D is perhaps TRBD1 (6 bases). CDR1 and CDR2 from the germline V gene are MNHEY and SMNVEV (reference sequence). This CDR3 spans 17 amino acids. V lost 8 bases, J lost 4 bases, and 27 bases lay in between. The DNA for the CDR3 is TGTGCCAGCCGGCCGCCGGCCGGGACATCGGTATGGTACGAGCAGTACTTC. Translating gives CASRPPAGTSVWYEQYF.

This rearrangement joins TRBV29-1 to TRBJ2-7; 7 bases are a match to TRBD2. The CDR3 contains 15 residues. Unmatched junction bases numbered 5, after V lost 0 bases and J lost 0 bases. CDR1 is SQVTM, CDR2 ANQGSEA, per germline. This CDR3 is CSVEDRWEGSYEQYF. In nucleotides, the CDR3 is TGCAGCGTTGAAGATCGGTGGGAGGGCTCCTACGAGCAGTACTTC.

This sequence joins TRBV7-8 and TRBJ2-2; TRBD1 matches at 9 bases. The germline CDR1 and CDR2 sequences are SGHVS and FQNEAQ. CDR3 length: 15 residues. The J segment lost 5 bases and the V segment lost 8 bases, leaving 9 bases of the junction unmatched. In nucleotides, the CDR3 is TGTGCCAGCGCGACGGGACAGGGTTTTACCGGGGAGCTGTTTTTT. Translating it yields CASATGQGFTGELFF.

The V call is TRBV6-2 or TRBV6-3, the J call TRBJ2-7, with a possible D match to TRBD1 (6 bases). V shed 7 bases and J shed 2 bases, with 12 bases lying between them. CDR1 MNHEY and CDR2 SVGEGT come from the germline V gene. The CDR3 loop spans 13 amino acids. The CDR3 region is CASNLGHTYEQYF. CDR3 DNA: TGTGCCAGCAACTTGGGACACACCTACGAGCAGTACTTC.

Here the CDR3 DNA reads TGTGCTAGTGGTCCCCAGACGGACTTCACCGGGGAGCTGTTTTTT. Translating it yields CASGPQTDFTGELFF. V gene TRBV12-5 combines with J gene TRBJ2-2; a weak D match, TRBD2 (5 bases). The CDR3 is 15 residues long. Germline loops: CDR1 LGHNT, CDR2 FRNRAP. Trimming stripped 5 bases from V and 4 bases from J, with 14 bases between.

This clonotype has a count of ten or more. This chain connects TRBV27 to TRBJ2-7; no clear D gene. This CDR3 region has 13 residues. V was shortened by 3 bases and J by 3 bases, with 9 bases between the two germline ends. Germline-derived CDR1 and CDR2 are MNHEY and SMNVEV (reference sequence). The CDR3, as DNA: TGTGCCAGCAGTTTTGGGCAATTCTACGAGCAGTACTTC. Amino acid sequence: CASSFGQFYEQYF.

The genes are TRBV12-3 or TRBV12-4 and TRBJ2-3; D unclear. V was clipped by 8 bases and J by 0 bases, with 9 bases between them. This CDR3 contains 13 residues. CDR3 sequence: CASGIHSTDTQYF. For the CDR3, the DNA is TGTGCCAGCGGCATTCATAGCACAGATACGCAGTATTTT.

The chain is built from TRBV4-2 and TRBJ1-1, with D possibly matching TRBD1 (5 bases). Trimming pared 6 bases from V and 6 bases from J, leaving 14 bases between. Per germline, CDR1 LGHNA and CDR2 YNFKEQ. The CDR3 is 13 residues long. The CDR3 loop reads CASRSISGAEAFF. CDR3 nucleotides: TGTGCCAGCAGGAGCATCTCGGGGGCTGAAGCTTTCTTT.

The gene calls are TRBV5-4 and TRBJ1-2; 10 bases map to TRBD1. Germline lookup yields CDR1 SGHNT and CDR2 YYREEE (reference sequence). After removal of 0 bases from V and 3 bases from J, the junction contained 5 bases not matched to a gene. CDR3 length equals 16 residues. The CDR3 nucleotides read TGTGCCAGCAGCTTGGATACAGGACAGGGGGACTATGGCTACACCTTC. Translating gives CASSLDTGQGDYGYTF.

CDR3 region: CASRDLLRGSYNEQFF. For the CDR3, the DNA is TGCGCCAGCAGGGATCTTCTGCGGGGGTCCTACAATGAGCAGTTCTTC. This chain uses TRBV4-1 with TRBJ2-1, with 7 nucleotides matching TRBD2. Germline trimming cut 6 bases from V and 1 base from J; bases unmatched to any gene: 9. The CDR3 consists of 16 residues. CDR1 and CDR2 (germline): MGHRA, YSYEKL.

This clonotype has only one observation. The genes are TRBV11-2 and TRBJ2-1, with D perhaps given as TRBD1 or TRBD2 (5 bases each). Germline CDR1 SGHAT, CDR2 FQNNGV. V dropped 0 bases and J dropped 1 base, with 16 bases sitting between them. This CDR3 comprises 18 residues. CDR3 sequence reads: CASSLDLEGMGSYNEQFF. The DNA of the CDR3 is TGTGCCAGCAGCTTAGATCTAGAGGGGATGGGGTCCTACAATGAGCAGTTCTTC.

This clonotype was seen repeatedly, ten times or more. The CDR3 DNA sequence: TGTGCCAGCAGCTTAGTAGGGGCACCTCATTCACCCCTCCACTTT. It codes for CASSLVGAPHSPLHF. The chain uses TRBV7-8 and TRBJ1-6, with D tentatively TRBD1 (5 bases). The germline V gene encodes CDR1 SGHVS and CDR2 FQNEAQ. V lost 1 base and J 8 bases, leaving 12 bases between the germline ends. The CDR3 sequence is 15 residues long.

This clonotype was detected only a few times. The J gene is TRBJ1-4, the V gene TRBV27, with 9 bases fitting TRBD1. CDR1 and CDR2 (germline): MNHEY, SMNVEV (reference sequence). V dropped 5 bases and J dropped 8; count of bases not matched to a gene: 9. This CDR3 region has 15 residues. The CDR3 loop is CASSPPGTGFEKLFF. In nucleotides, the CDR3 is TGTGCCAGCAGTCCCCCCGGGACAGGGTTCGAAAAACTGTTTTTT.

The table lists this clonotype with many counts. CDR3 bases: TGTGCCAGCAGCCAAAAAGAGACCCAGTACTTC. It yields the protein CASSQKETQYF. This chain joins TRBV12-3 or TRBV12-4 and TRBJ2-5; D call uncertain. Trimming removed 6 bases from V and 3 bases from J, with 5 bases in between. This CDR3 is 11 amino acids long.

The rearrangement links TRBV4-3 to TRBJ1-1; a possible D gene is TRBD1 (5 bases). Germline CDR1 and CDR2: LGHNA and YSLEER. V shed 0 bases and J shed 9 bases, with 14 bases lying between them. The CDR3 covers 14 residues. The CDR3 here is CASSQDVGRGKAFF. The CDR3 DNA is TGCGCCAGCAGCCAAGACGTCGGCCGGGGGAAAGCTTTCTTT.

In this sample, this clonotype turned up a few times. The chain combines TRBV7-4 with TRBJ1-5; D call uncertain. V was shortened by 1 base and J by 6 bases, with 7 bases between the two germline ends. CDR1 SGHVT and CDR2 SQSDAQ come from the germline V gene. The CDR3 is made up of 13 amino acids. CDR3 sequence: CASSLESGQPQHF. CDR3 bases: TGTGCCAGCAGCTTAGAGTCGGGTCAGCCCCAGCATTTT.

A few counts support this clonotype. The chain has TRBV6-5 and TRBJ2-2; TRBD2 might be the D (5 bases). The germline V gene encodes CDR1 MNHEY and CDR2 SVGAGI. This CDR3 contains 14 residues. V was clipped by 2 bases and J by 6 bases, with 10 bases between them. The CDR3 loop is CASSYRASPGELFF. For the CDR3, the DNA is TGTGCCAGCAGTTACCGGGCTAGCCCCGGGGAGCTGTTTTTT.